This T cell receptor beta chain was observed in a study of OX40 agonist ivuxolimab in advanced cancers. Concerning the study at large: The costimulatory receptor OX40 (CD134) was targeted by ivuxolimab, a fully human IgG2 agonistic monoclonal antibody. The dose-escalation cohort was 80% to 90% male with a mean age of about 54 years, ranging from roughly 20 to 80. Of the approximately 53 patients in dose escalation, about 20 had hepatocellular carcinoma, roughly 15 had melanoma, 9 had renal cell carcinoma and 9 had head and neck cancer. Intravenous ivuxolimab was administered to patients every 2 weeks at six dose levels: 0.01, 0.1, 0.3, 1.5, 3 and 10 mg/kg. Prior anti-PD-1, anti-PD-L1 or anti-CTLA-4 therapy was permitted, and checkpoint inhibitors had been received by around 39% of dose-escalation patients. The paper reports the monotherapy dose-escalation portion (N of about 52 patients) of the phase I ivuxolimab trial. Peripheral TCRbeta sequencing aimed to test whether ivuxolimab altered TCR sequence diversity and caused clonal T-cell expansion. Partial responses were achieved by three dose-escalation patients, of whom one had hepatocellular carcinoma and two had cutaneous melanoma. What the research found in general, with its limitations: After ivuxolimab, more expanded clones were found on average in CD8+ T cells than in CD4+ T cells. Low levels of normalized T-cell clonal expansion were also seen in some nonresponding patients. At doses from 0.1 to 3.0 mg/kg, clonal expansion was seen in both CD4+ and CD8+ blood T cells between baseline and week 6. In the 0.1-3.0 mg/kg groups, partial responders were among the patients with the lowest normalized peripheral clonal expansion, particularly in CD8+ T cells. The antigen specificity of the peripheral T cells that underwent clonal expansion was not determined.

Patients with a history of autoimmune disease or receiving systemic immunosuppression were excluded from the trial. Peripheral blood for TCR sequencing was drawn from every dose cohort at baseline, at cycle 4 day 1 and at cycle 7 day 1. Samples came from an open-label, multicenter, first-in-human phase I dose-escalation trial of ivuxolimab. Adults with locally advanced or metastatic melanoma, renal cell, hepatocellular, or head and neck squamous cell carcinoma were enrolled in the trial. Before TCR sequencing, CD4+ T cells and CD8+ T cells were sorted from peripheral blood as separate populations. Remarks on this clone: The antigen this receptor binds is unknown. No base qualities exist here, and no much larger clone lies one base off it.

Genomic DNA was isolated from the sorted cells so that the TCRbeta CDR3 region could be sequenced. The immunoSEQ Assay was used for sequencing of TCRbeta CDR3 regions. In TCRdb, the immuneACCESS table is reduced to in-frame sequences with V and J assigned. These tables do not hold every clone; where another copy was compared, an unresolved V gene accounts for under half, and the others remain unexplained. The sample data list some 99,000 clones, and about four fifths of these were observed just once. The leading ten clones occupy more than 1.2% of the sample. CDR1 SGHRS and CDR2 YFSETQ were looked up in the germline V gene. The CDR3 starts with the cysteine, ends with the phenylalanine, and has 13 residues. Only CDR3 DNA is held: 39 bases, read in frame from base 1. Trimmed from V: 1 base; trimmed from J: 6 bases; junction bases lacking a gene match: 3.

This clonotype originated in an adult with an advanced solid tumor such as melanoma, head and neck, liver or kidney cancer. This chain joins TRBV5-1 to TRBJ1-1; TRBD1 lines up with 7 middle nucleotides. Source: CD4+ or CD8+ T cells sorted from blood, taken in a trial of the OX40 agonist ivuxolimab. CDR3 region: CASSLTGDPEAFF. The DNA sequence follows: TGCGCCAGCAGCTTGACAGGGGATCCTGAAGCTTTCTTT.